This T cell receptor (beta chain) was sequenced during a study of cytomegalovirus exposure and HLA in healthy donors. Study-level background: An earlier analysis found fewer than 140 million unique TCR beta sequences from about 190 million T cells.

Comments on this clone: The antigen is unknown.

Germline CDR1 is SNHLY and CDR2 is FYNNEI. V shed 6 bases, J shed 4 bases, and the junction held 7 bases outside the gene matches. The length of the CDR3 is 14 residues. Overall study results and limits: TCR beta sequences numbering over 15,000 were associated with HLA alleles at 0.05 false discovery rate in a later analysis. Sequencing likely produced, as an artifact, a cluster of highly shared sequence variants.

These donors counted as nominally healthy when sampled, but unrecorded immune exposures were likely. PCR primers comprised 60 Vbeta and 13 Jbeta primers. Here immunoSEQ multiplex PCR was the method, and the copy in TCRdb shows in-frame clones only, minus some. The sample carries about 100,000 clones, over 75% recorded once. The chain has TRBV2 and TRBJ2-5; TRBD1 aligns across 8 bases. This clonotype originated in a man aged 60-69 years in good health and CMV-seropositive. The sequenced sample consisted of PBMCs. The CDR3 sequence is CASSTLGTGETQYF. As DNA, the CDR3 is TGTGCCAGCAGCACACTCGGGACAGGAGAGACCCAGTACTTC. The full variable domain, completed using reference TRBV2 and TRBJ2-5, is EPEVTQTPSHQVTQMGQEVILRCVPISNHLYFYWYRQILGQKVEFLVSFYNNEISEKSEIFDDQFSVERPDGSNFTLKIRSTKLEDSAMYFCASSTLGTGETQYFGPGTRLLVL.